In this sample, the clone carrying this T cell receptor (beta chain) turned up once. V was pared by 7 bases and J by 4 bases, with 6 bases of the junction left unmatched. Germline V CDR1 and CDR2: MDHEN, SYDVKM. The CDR3 covers 14 residues. Authors' analysis steps: Reference gene primers were amplified, and this amplification served to estimate nucleated cell counts. Data came from immunoSEQ multiplex PCR; TCRdb stores just in-frame clones and leaves some out. V and J calls and clone size are copied from that table; D and trimming were computed from the DNA. The sample shows under 500,000 clones, 75% to 90% of them seen only once. The data belong to a study of blood T cell repertoires in COVID-19. Study overall: The cDNA or gDNA used as material had been derived from T cells, B-cell-depleted T cells, or PBMCs.

Grouping used clinical history reported by participants in a survey and questionnaire. Recovered Cohort 3 donors showed two negative PCRs, clearance, or symptom resolution. The chain combines TRBV28 with TRBJ2-1; TRBD2 aligns across 8 bases. The receptor's source is a man aged 30-40 years who had recovered from COVID-19. Sequenced sample: PBMCs or T cells enriched from blood (not recorded which). This chain's CDR3 is CASKLLADYNEQFF. DNA of the CDR3: TGTGCCAGCAAATTACTAGCGGATTACAATGAGCAGTTCTTC.